This T cell receptor (beta chain) was obtained from a study of OX40 agonist ivuxolimab in advanced cancers. General notes on the study: Ivuxolimab was a fully human IgG2 agonistic monoclonal antibody targeting the costimulatory receptor OX40 (CD134). Intravenous ivuxolimab was administered to patients every 2 weeks at six dose levels: 0.01, 0.1, 0.3, 1.5, 3 and 10 mg/kg. Among the roughly 52 dose-escalation patients, some 20 had hepatocellular carcinoma, 15 melanoma, 9 renal cell carcinoma and 9 head and neck cancer. In the dose-escalation cohort, 82.7% of patients were male, and the mean age was approximately 64 years, with a range of about 23 to 90. Prior anti-PD-1, anti-PD-L1 or anti-CTLA-4 therapy was permitted, and checkpoint inhibitors had been received by 40% to 50% of dose-escalation patients. Partial responses were achieved by three dose-escalation patients, of whom one had hepatocellular carcinoma and two had cutaneous melanoma. The point of sequencing TCRbeta in the periphery was to test whether ivuxolimab changed TCR sequence diversity and drove clonal T-cell expansion. The paper describes the monotherapy dose-escalation part (N = 52 patients) of the phase I trial of ivuxolimab. Overall study outcomes, separate from this receptor: At doses from 0.1 to 3.0 mg/kg, clonal expansion was seen in both CD4+ and CD8+ blood T cells between baseline and week 6. Low levels of normalized T-cell clonal expansion were also seen in some patients who did not respond. After ivuxolimab, CD8+ T cells had more expanded clones than CD4+ T cells on average. The antigen specificity of the peripheral T cells that underwent clonal expansion was not determined. In the 0.1-3.0 mg/kg groups, partial responders had among the lowest normalized peripheral clonal expansion, particularly in CD8+ T cells.

V is shortened by 3 bases, J by 6 bases, and the region joining them spans 8 bases. The germline V gene supplies CDR1 KGHSH and CDR2 LQKENI. Spanning cysteine to phenylalanine, the CDR3 consists of 13 amino acids. Only the CDR3 part of the read is kept: 39 bases, read in frame from the first base. To sequence the TCRbeta CDR3 region, genomic DNA was isolated from the sorted cells. TCRbeta CDR3 regions were sequenced using the immunoSEQ Assay. TCRdb provides this immuneACCESS table in a form limited to in-frame rearrangements. Some clones are lacking; in checked studies, under half of them reflect an unresolved V gene, and why the rest are absent is not known. Here the sample has roughly 56,000 clones; roughly 84% occur a single time. 4.6% of the sample goes to the ten largest clones. As for this clone: No antigen is known for it. No quality values exist for individual bases; no much larger clone is one base distant.

The trial excluded patients who had a history of autoimmune disease or who were on systemic immunosuppression. Peripheral blood for TCR sequencing was collected from all dose cohorts at baseline, on cycle 4 day 1, and on cycle 7 day 1. Samples came from an open-label, multicenter, first-in-human phase I dose-escalation trial of ivuxolimab. Adults with locally advanced or metastatic melanoma, renal cell, hepatocellular, or head and neck squamous cell carcinoma were enrolled in the trial. Before TCR sequencing, CD4+ T cells and CD8+ T cells were sorted from peripheral blood as separate populations. This clonotype was sampled from an adult with an advanced solid tumor such as melanoma, head and neck, liver or kidney cancer. The chain is assembled from TRBV18 and TRBJ1-4; possibly the D gene is TRBD1, per 6 matching bases. This sample comprised CD4+ or CD8+ T cells sorted from blood, obtained in a trial of the OX40 agonist ivuxolimab. CDR3 loop: CASSPRTDEKLFF. The DNA sequence is TGTGCCAGCTCACCCCGGACAGATGAAAAACTGTTTTTT.